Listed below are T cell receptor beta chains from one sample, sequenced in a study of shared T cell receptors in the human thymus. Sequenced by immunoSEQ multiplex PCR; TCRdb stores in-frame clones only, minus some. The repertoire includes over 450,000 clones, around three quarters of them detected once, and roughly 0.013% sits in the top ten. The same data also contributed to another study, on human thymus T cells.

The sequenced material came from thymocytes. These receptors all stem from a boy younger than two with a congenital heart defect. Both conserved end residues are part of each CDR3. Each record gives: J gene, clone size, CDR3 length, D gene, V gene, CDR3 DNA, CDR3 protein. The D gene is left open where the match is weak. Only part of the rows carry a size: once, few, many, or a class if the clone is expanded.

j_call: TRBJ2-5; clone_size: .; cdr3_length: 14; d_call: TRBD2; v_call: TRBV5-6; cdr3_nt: TGTGCCAGTATACGACTAGCCGGCCAAGAGACCCAGTACTTC; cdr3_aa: CASIRLAGQETQYF
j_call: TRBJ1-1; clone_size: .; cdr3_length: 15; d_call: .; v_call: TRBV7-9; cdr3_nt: TGTGCCAGCAGCTTAAAGAGTGGTTCCGCGGTTGAAGCTTTCTTT; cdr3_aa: CASSLKSGSAVEAFF
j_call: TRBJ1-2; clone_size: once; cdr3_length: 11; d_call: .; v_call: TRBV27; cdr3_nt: TGTGCCACCAGACAGACCTATGGCTACACCTTC; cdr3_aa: CATRQTYGYTF
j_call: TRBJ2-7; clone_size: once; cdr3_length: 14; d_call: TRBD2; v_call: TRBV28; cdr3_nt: TGTGCCAGCATGCTAGCGGGAGGTCTTTGCGAGCAGTACTTC; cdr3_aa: CASMLAGGLCEQYF
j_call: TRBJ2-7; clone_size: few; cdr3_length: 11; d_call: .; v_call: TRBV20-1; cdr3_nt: TGCAGTGCTGACAACTCCTACGAGCAGTACTTC; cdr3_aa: CSADNSYEQYF
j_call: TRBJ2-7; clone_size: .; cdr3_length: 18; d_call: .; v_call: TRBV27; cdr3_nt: TGTGCCAGCAGTTCCAGGGCCGCAAGCGAGGTCTTACTATACGAGCAGTACTTC; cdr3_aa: CASSSRAASEVLLYEQYF
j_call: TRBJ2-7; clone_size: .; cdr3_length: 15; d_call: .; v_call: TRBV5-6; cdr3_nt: TGTGCCAGCAGCCCCCCTGAGGGCGAGTCGCACGAGCAGTACTTC; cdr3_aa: CASSPPEGESHEQYF
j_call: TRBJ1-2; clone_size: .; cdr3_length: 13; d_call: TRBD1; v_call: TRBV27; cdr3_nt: TGTGCCAGCAGGAGGGGGCGAGAATATGGCTACACCTTC; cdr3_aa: CASRRGREYGYTF
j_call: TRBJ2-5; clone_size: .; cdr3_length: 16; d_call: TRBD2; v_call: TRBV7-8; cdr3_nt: TGTGCCAGCAGCGTGACTAGCGGGAGCGTTGAGAAGACCCAGTACTTC; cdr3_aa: CASSVTSGSVEKTQYF
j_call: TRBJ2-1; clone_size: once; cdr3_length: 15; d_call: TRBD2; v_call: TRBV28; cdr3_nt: TGTGCCAGCCTTTCACCGGGAGGGCCAGGGAATGAGCAGTTCTTC; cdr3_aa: CASLSPGGPGNEQFF
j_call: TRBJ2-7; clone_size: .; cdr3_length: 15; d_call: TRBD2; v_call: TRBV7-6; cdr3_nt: TGTGCCAGCAGCTTGAAGGGGACTAGCCCTTTTGAGCAGTACTTC; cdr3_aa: CASSLKGTSPFEQYF
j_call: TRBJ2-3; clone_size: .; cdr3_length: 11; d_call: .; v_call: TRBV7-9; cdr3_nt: TGTGCCAGCAGCCCGTTGGATACGCAGTATTTT; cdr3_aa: CASSPLDTQYF
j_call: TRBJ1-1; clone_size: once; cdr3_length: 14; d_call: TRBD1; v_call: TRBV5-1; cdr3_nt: TGCGCCAGCAGCTTGGAAGGGACAGGTACTGAAGCTTTCTTT; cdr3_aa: CASSLEGTGTEAFF
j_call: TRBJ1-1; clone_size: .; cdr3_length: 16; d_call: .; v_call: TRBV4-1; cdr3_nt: TGCGCCAGCAGCCAAGATGGGAGGGACGGGACTCCTGAAGCTTTCTTT; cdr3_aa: CASSQDGRDGTPEAFF
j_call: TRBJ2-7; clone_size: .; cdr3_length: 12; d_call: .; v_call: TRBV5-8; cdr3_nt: TGTGCCAGCAGCTTGGGAGCTTACGAGCAGTACTTC; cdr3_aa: CASSLGAYEQYF
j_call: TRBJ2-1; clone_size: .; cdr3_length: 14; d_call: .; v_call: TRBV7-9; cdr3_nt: TGTGCCAGCAGCCTTTCTCAGCGGTACAATGAGCAGTTCTTC; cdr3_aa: CASSLSQRYNEQFF
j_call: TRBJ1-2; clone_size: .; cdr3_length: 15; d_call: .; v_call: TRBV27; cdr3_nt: TGTGCCAGCAGTCCTCGGGAGGGAGGGACGAGAGGCTACACCTTC; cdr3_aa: CASSPREGGTRGYTF
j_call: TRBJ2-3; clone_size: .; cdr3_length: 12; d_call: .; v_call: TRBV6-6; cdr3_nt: TGTGCCAGCAGTTACCGCAGGTATCCGCAGTATTTT; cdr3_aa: CASSYRRYPQYF
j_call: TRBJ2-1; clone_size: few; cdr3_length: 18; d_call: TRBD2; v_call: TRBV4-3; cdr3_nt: TGCGCCAGCAGCCGCGGGATACTAGCGCCGAGCTCCTACAATGAGCAGTTCTTC; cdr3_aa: CASSRGILAPSSYNEQFF
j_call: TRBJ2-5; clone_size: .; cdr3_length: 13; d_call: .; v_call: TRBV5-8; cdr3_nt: TGTGCCAGCAGCTTGTCCAGCCAAGAGACCCAGTACTTC; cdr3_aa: CASSLSSQETQYF
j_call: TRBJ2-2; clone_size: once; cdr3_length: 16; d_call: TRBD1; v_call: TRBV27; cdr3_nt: TGTGCCAGCAGTTCTCCGGGACAGCATAACACCGGGGAGCTGTTTTTT; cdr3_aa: CASSSPGQHNTGELFF
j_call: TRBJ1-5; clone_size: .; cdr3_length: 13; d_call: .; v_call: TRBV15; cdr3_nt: TGTGCCACCCGTCTTGGGGCGGGGCAGCCCCAGCATTTT; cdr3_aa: CATRLGAGQPQHF
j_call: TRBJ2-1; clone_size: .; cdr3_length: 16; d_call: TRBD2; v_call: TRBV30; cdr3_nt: TGTGCCTGGAGTGTACGAGCGGGAGTCCTGTACAATGAGCAGTTCTTC; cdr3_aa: CAWSVRAGVLYNEQFF
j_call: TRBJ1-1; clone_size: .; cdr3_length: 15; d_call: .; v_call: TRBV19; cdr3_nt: TGTGCCAGCCAGACTCCCGGGCCGGGGGGCCGTGAAGCTTTCTTT; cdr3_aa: CASQTPGPGGREAFF
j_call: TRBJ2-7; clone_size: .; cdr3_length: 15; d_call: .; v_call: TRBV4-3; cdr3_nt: TGCGCCAGCAGCCACGATACCCCGACAGGTTACGAGCAGTACTTC; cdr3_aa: CASSHDTPTGYEQYF
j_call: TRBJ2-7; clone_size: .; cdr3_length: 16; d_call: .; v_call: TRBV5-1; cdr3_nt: TGCGCCAGCAGCCCAGCCCGGGGACTTAGCTCCTACGAGCAGTACTTC; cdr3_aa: CASSPARGLSSYEQYF
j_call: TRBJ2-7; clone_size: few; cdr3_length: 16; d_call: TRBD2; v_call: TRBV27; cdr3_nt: TGTGCCAGCAGTTTTTTCCTAGCGGGAGTATTGTACGAGCAGTACTTC; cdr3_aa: CASSFFLAGVLYEQYF
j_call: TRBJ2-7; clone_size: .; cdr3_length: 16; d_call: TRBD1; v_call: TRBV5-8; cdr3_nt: TGTGCCAGCAGCCGAACAAGACAGGGGGCAGCCTCCGAGCAGTACTTC; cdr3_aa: CASSRTRQGAASEQYF
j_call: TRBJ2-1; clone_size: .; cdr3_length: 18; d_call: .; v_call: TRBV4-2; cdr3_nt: TGTGCCAGCAGCCCCTCCCTCCCAGGGTCCCAGTCCTACAATGAGCAGTTCTTC; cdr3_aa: CASSPSLPGSQSYNEQFF
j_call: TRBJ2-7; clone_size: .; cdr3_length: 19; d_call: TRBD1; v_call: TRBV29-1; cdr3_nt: TGCAGCGTTGTAGGCCAGGGGATTCCAGGGACAGGTAGCTCCTACGAGCAGTACTTC; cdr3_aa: CSVVGQGIPGTGSSYEQYF
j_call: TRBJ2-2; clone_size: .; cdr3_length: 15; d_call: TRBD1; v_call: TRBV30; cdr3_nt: TGTGCCTGGAGTCGGACAGGGAGAAACACCGGGGAGCTGTTTTTT; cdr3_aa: CAWSRTGRNTGELFF
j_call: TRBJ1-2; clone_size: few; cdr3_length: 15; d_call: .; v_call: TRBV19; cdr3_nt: TGTGCCAGTAGTAGTGGGCTGTCCCCTAACTATGGCTACACCTTC; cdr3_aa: CASSSGLSPNYGYTF
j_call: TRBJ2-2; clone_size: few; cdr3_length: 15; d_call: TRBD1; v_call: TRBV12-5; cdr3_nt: TGTGCTAGTGGCAAAAGGGACAGTAACACCGGGGAGCTGTTTTTT; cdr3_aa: CASGKRDSNTGELFF
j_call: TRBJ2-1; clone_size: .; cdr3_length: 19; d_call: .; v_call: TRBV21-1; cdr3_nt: TGTGCCAGCAGCAAAAAATCCCCCAGGAGACTAGCCGTTAAGAATGAGCAGTTCTTC; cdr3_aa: CASSKKSPRRLAVKNEQFF
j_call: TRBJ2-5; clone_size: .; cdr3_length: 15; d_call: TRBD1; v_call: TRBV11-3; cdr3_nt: TGTGCCAGCAGCGGACAGGGAAGGGTACAAGAGACCCAGTACTTC; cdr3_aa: CASSGQGRVQETQYF
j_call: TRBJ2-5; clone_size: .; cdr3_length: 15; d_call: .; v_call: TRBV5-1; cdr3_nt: TGCGCCAGCAGCTTGGCATATCTAACAGAAGAGACCCAGTACTTC; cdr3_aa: CASSLAYLTEETQYF
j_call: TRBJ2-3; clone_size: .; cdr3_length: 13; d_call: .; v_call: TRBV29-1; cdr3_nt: TGCAGCGTTGACCCTGGGACTACAGATACGCAGTATTTT; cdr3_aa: CSVDPGTTDTQYF
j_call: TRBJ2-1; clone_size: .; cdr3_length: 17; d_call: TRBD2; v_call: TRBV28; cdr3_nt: TGTGCCAGCAGTCCCCGGGGCGCCGGGGGGTCCTACAATGAGCAGTTCTTC; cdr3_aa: CASSPRGAGGSYNEQFF
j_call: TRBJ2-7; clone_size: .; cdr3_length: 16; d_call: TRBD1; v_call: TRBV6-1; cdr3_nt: TGTGCCAGCAGTGCCAACCCGGGACAGGGGATGGGCGAGCAGTACTTC; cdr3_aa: CASSANPGQGMGEQYF
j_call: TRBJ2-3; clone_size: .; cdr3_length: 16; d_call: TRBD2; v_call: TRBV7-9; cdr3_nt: TGTGCCAGCAGCCCCCTACTAGCGGGAGGGGTGGATACGCAGTATTTT; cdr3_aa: CASSPLLAGGVDTQYF
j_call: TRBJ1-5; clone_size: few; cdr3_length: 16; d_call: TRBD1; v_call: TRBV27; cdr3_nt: TGTGCCAGCAGATCGAACAGGGGGCCGGGCAATCAGCCCCAGCATTTT; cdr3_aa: CASRSNRGPGNQPQHF
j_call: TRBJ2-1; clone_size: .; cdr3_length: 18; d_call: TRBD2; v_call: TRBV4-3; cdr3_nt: TGCGCCAGCAGCCAAGTGGATAGCGGGAGTATGACCTACAATGAGCAGTTCTTC; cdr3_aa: CASSQVDSGSMTYNEQFF
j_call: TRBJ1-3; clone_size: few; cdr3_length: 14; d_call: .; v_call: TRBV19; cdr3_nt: TGTGCCAGTAGTATCGAGGGTACTGGAAACACCATATATTTT; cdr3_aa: CASSIEGTGNTIYF
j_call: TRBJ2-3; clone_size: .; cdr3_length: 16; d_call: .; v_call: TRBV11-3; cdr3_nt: TGTGCCAGCAGCTTAGACGAACGGGAGAGCACAGATACGCAGTATTTT; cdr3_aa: CASSLDERESTDTQYF
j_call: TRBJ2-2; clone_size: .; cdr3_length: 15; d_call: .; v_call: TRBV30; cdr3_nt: TGTGCCTGGGGAAATACAGGCGTCAACACCGGGGAGCTGTTTTTT; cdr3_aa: CAWGNTGVNTGELFF
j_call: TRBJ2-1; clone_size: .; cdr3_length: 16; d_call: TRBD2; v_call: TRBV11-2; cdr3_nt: TGTGCCAGCATCCCTCTAGCGGGAGGTGATAACAATGAGCAGTTCTTC; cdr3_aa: CASIPLAGGDNNEQFF
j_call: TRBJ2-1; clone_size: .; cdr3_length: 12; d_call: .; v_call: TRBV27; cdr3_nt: TGTGCCAGCAGCCCGCGTTACAATGAGCAGTTCTTC; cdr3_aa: CASSPRYNEQFF
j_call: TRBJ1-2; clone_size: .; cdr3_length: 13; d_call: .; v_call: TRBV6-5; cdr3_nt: TGTGCCAGCAGTTTACAGCTTTACTATGGCTACACCTTC; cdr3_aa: CASSLQLYYGYTF
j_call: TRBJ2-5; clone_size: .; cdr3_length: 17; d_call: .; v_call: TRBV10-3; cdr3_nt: TGTGCCATCAGTGAGGTTTTAGCATCCCCACCCCAAGAGACCCAGTACTTC; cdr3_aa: CAISEVLASPPQETQYF
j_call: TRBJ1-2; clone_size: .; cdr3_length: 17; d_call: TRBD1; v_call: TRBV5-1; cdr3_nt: TGCGCCAGCAGCTTGGCCGAACGGGACAGGGGATCCTATGGCTACACCTTC; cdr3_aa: CASSLAERDRGSYGYTF
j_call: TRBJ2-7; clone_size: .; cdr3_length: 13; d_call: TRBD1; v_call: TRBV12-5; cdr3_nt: TGTGCTAGTGCCCGACAGGGAGCCTACGAGCAGTACTTC; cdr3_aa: CASARQGAYEQYF
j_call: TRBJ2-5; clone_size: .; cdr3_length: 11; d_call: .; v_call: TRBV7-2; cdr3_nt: TGTGCCAGCAGCTTATCGTTGTCCTATTACTTC; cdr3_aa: CASSLSLSYYF
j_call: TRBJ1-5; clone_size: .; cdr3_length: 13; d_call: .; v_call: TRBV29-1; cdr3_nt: TGCAGCGTTGAAGTGGGGGGAAGGCAGCCCCAGCATTTT; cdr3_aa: CSVEVGGRQPQHF
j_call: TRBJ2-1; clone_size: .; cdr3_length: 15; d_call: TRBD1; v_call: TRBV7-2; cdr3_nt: TGTGCCAGCAGCGCTGGGACAGGTGGATACAATGAGCAGTTCTTC; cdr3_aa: CASSAGTGGYNEQFF
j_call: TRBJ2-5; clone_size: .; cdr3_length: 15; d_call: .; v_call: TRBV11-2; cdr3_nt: TGTGCCAGCAGCTTAGAAAGACAGAGACAAGAGACCCAGTACTTC; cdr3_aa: CASSLERQRQETQYF
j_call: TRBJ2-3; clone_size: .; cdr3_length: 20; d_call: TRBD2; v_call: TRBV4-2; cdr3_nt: TGTGCCAGCAGCCATCCAGGGACTAGCGGGAGGCAAATCAACACAGATACGCAGTATTTT; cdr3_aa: CASSHPGTSGRQINTDTQYF
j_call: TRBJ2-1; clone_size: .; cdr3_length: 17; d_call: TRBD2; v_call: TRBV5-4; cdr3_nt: TGTGCCAGCAAAGGTGCCCCGACTAGCGCAAAGGTTGATGAGCAGTTCTTC; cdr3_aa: CASKGAPTSAKVDEQFF
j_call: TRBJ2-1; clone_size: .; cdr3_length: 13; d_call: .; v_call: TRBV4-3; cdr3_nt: TGCGCCAGCAGCCCCAACTCCTACAATGAGCAGTTCTTC; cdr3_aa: CASSPNSYNEQFF
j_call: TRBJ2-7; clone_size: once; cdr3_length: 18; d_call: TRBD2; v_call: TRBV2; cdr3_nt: TGTGCCAGCAGTGATAGTGGCAGGTGGACTAGCGGTGACTACGAGCAGTACTTC; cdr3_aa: CASSDSGRWTSGDYEQYF